The present T cell receptor beta chain was sequenced within a study of cytomegalovirus exposure and HLA in healthy donors. PCR amplification relied on 60 Vbeta primers (plus 13 Jbeta primers). Produced via immunoSEQ multiplex PCR; TCRdb's table is partial and in-frame only. The data hold roughly 130,000 clones, with less than 75% observed a single time. Per the germline V gene, CDR1 is MDHEN and CDR2 is SYDVKM. Trimming left V 7 bases short and J 0 bases short, with 15 bases between. The CDR3 sequence is 15 residues long. Note on this clone: Its antigen is still unknown.

Study-level findings and limits: In vitro confirmation showed three CMV-associated chains to be CMV antigen specific.

The V and J genes are TRBV28 and TRBJ1-2; D is unresolved. This sequence was found in a woman between 40 and 50 years old in good health and CMV-seropositive. Sequencing was carried out using PBMCs. CDR3 in amino acids: CASKSLLGANYGYTF. Written as DNA, the CDR3 is TGTGCCAGCAAATCCCTGTTGGGAGCTAACTATGGCTACACCTTC.